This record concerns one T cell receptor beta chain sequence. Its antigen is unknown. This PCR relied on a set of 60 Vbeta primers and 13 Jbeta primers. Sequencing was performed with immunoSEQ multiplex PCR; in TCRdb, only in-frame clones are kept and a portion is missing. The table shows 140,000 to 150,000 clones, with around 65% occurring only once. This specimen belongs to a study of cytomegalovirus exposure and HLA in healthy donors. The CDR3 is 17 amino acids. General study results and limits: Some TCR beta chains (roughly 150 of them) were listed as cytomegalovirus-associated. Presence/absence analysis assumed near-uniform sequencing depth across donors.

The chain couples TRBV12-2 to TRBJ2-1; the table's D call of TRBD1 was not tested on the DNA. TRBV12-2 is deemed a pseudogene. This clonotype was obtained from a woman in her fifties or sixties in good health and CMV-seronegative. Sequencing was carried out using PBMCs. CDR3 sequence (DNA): TGTGCAAGTCGCCCCTCAAACCTGGGACAGAGAAACAATGAGCAGTTCTTC. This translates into CASRPSNLGQRNNEQFF.